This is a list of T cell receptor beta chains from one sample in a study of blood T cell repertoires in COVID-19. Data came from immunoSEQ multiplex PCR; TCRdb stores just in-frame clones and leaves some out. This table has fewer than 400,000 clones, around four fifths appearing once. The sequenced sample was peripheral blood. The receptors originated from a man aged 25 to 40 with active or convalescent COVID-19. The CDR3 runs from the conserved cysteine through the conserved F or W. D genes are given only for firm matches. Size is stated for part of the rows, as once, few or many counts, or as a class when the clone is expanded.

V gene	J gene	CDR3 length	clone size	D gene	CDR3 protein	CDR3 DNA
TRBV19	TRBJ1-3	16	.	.	CASSPTGLEFGNTIYF	TGTGCCAGTAGCCCTACAGGGCTTGAGTTTGGAAACACCATATATTTT
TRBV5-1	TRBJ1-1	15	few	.	CASSFGRVANTEAFF	TGCGCCAGCAGCTTCGGTCGGGTAGCGAACACTGAAGCTTTCTTT
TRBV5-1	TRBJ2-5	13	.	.	CASSLFRQETQYF	TGCGCCAGCAGCTTGTTCCGCCAAGAGACCCAGTACTTC
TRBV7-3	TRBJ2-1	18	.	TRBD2	CASSLIVSGLAGKNEQFF	TGTGCCAGCAGCTTAATCGTTTCGGGACTAGCGGGAAAAAATGAGCAGTTCTTC
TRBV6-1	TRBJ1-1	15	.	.	CASSERLVGGTEAFF	TGTGCCAGCAGTGAACGTCTCGTAGGAGGCACTGAAGCTTTCTTT
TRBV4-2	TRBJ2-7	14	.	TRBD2	CASSHVSGAYEQYF	TGTGCCAGCAGCCATGTGAGCGGGGCCTACGAGCAGTACTTC
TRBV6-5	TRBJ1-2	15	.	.	CASSPGTPLGYGYTF	TGTGCCAGCAGTCCGGGGACTCCTCTAGGCTATGGCTACACCTTC
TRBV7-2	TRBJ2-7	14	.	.	CASSSSGNSYEQYF	TGTGCCAGCAGTTCCTCAGGGAACTCCTACGAGCAGTACTTC
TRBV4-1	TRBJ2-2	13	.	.	CASSQDSYGELFF	TGCGCCAGCAGCCAAGATAGTTACGGGGAGCTGTTTTTT
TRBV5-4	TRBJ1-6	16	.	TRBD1	CASSPSLGTGVSPLHF	TGTGCCAGCAGCCCAAGCCTCGGGACAGGGGTTTCACCCCTCCACTTT
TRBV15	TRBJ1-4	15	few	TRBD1	CATSREQGRLEKLFF	TGTGCCACCAGCCGCGAACAGGGGAGACTCGAAAAACTGTTTTTT
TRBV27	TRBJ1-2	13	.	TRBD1	CASRTGGDYGYTF	TGTGCCAGCAGGACAGGGGGCGACTATGGCTACACCTTC
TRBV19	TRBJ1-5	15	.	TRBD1	CASSSGTGGSQPQHF	TGTGCCAGTAGTTCCGGGACAGGGGGCAGTCAGCCCCAGCATTTT
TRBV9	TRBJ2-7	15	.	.	CASSDREMRRGEQYF	TGTGCCAGCAGCGACAGAGAGATGAGGAGGGGCGAGCAGTACTTC
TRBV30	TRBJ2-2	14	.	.	CAWRAGVFTGELFF	TGTGCCTGGAGGGCAGGGGTCTTCACCGGGGAGCTGTTTTTT
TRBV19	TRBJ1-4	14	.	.	CATPRFALNEKLFF	TGTGCCACCCCCCGGTTCGCACTTAATGAAAAACTGTTTTTT
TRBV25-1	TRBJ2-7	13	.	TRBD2	CASSLAGTYEQYF	TGTGCCAGCAGCTTAGCGGGAACCTACGAGCAGTACTTC
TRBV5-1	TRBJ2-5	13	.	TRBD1	CASSWTGWETQYF	TGCGCCAGCAGCTGGACAGGCTGGGAGACCCAGTACTTC
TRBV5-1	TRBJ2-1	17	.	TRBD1	CASSWTGVTNSYNEQFF	TGCGCCAGCAGCTGGACAGGGGTCACTAATTCGTACAATGAGCAGTTCTTC
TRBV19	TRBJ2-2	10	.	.	CASEAGELFF	TGTGCCAGTGAGGCCGGGGAGCTGTTTTTT
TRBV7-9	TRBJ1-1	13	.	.	CASSSYSGTEAFF	TGTGCCAGCAGCTCATACAGCGGCACTGAAGCTTTCTTT
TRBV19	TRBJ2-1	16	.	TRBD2	CASSLIWGLIVNEQFF	TGTGCCAGTAGTTTAATTTGGGGACTAATTGTCAATGAGCAGTTCTTC
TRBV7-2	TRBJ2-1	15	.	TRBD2	CASSLRRASGGEQFF	TGTGCCAGCAGCTTACGGAGGGCTAGCGGAGGTGAGCAGTTCTTC
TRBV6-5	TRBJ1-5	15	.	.	CASSTNPYSNQPQHF	TGTGCCAGCAGTACTAACCCTTATAGCAATCAGCCCCAGCATTTT
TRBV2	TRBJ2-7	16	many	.	CASSEAGTGSSYEQYF	TGTGCCAGCAGTGAAGCAGGCACAGGATCATCTTACGAGCAGTACTTC
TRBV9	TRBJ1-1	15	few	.	CASSPFGTLNTEAFF	TGTGCCAGCAGCCCCTTCGGGACACTGAACACTGAAGCTTTCTTT
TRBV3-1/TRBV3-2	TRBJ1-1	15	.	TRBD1	CASSPLPRGKTEAFF	TGTGCCAGCAGCCCCCTCCCCAGGGGGAAAACTGAAGCTTTCTTT
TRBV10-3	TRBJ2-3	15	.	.	CAISESQGLTDTQYF	TGTGCCATCAGTGAGTCGCAGGGGCTCACAGATACGCAGTATTTT
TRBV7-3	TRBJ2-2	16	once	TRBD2	CASSLGLAGATGELFF	TGTGCCAGCAGCTTAGGTCTAGCGGGAGCCACCGGGGAGCTGTTTTTT
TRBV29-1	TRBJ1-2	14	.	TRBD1	CSVAQFQGDYGYTF	TGCAGCGTTGCCCAATTTCAGGGGGACTATGGCTACACCTTC
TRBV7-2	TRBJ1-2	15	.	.	CASSHGRSANYGYTF	TGTGCCAGCAGCCACGGGAGGTCAGCTAACTATGGCTACACCTTC
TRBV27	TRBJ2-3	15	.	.	CASSPEGGTTDTQYF	TGTGCCAGCAGCCCCGAGGGGGGGACTACAGATACGCAGTATTTT
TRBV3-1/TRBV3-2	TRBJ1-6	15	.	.	CASSQEGQINSPLHF	TGTGCCAGCAGCCAAGAGGGACAAATTAATTCACCCCTCCACTTT
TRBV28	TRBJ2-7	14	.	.	CASSLERTVREQYF	TGTGCCAGCAGTTTAGAGAGGACAGTCCGCGAGCAGTACTTC
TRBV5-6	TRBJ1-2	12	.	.	CASSFESYGYTF	TGTGCCAGCAGCTTCGAGAGCTATGGCTACACCTTC
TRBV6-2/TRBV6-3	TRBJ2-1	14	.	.	CASSYSTQADEQFF	TGTGCCAGCAGTTACTCGACCCAGGCCGATGAGCAGTTCTTC
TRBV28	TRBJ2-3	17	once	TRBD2	CASRPLNLAGGADTQYF	TGTGCCAGCAGACCGTTAAATCTAGCGGGAGGGGCAGATACGCAGTATTTT
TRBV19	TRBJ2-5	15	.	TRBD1	CASRGGTGGGETQYF	TGTGCCAGTAGAGGGGGGACAGGGGGCGGAGAGACCCAGTACTTC
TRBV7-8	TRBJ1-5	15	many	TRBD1	CASSSYGTDNQPQHF	TGTGCCAGCAGCTCATACGGGACAGACAATCAGCCCCAGCATTTT
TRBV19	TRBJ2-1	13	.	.	CASISGPYNEQFF	TGTGCCAGTATAAGCGGGCCCTACAATGAGCAGTTCTTC
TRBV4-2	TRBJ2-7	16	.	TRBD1	CASSQRDRGDPYEQYF	TGTGCCAGCAGCCAGAGGGACAGGGGGGATCCCTACGAGCAGTACTTC
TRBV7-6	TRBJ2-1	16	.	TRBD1	CASSFDRAESYNEQFF	TGTGCCAGCAGCTTCGACAGGGCCGAGTCCTACAATGAGCAGTTCTTC
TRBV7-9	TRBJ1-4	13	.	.	CASSSVTNEKLFF	TGTGCCAGCAGCTCGGTAACTAATGAAAAACTGTTTTTT
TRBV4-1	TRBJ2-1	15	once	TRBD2	CASSQVGTRIDEQFF	TGCGCCAGCAGCCAAGTTGGGACTAGGATAGATGAGCAGTTCTTC
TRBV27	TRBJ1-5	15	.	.	CASSLAGYSNQPQHF	TGTGCCAGCAGTTTGGCCGGGTATAGCAATCAGCCCCAGCATTTT
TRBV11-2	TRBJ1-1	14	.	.	CASSLGTTYTEAFF	TGTGCCAGCAGCTTAGGGACAACTTACACTGAAGCTTTCTTT
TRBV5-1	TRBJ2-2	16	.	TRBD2	CASSFSGGDLVGELFF	TGCGCCAGCAGCTTCAGCGGGGGGGACCTGGTAGGGGAGCTGTTTTTT
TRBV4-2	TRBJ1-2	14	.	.	CASSQGTFQGGYTF	TGTGCCAGCAGCCAAGGGACCTTTCAGGGCGGCTACACCTTC
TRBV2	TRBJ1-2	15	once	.	CASSERQAPVYGYTF	TGTGCCAGCAGTGAGCGACAGGCGCCCGTTTATGGCTACACCTTC
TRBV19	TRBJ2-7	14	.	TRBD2	CASTQGTSGYEQYF	TGTGCCAGTACCCAGGGGACTAGCGGCTACGAGCAGTACTTC
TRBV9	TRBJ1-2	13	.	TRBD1	CASSSGTGGGYTF	TGTGCCAGCAGCTCCGGGACAGGGGGCGGCTACACCTTC
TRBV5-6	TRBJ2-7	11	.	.	CASSYTGEQYF	TGTGCCAGCAGCTACACCGGGGAGCAGTACTTC
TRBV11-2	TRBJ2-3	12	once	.	CASSFGVDTQYF	TGTGCCAGCAGCTTCGGAGTGGATACGCAGTATTTT